This TCR beta chain was documented in a study of regulatory T cells in long-lasting Graves disease. Study results and caveats: With persistent disease, TRBV28, TRBJ1-2 and TRBJ2-5 were the favored segments. Persistent patients had a count of shared public clonotypes (approximately 3,000) that exceeded that of new patients (966).

J gave up 9 bases and V 7 bases, and 16 bases lay outside the gene matches. The CDR3 spans 16 residues. Germline CDR1 is SEHNR and CDR2 is FQNEAQ (reference sequence). Comments on this clonotype: The antigen remains unidentified.

Stated time point: newly diagnosed GD, antithyroid drugs for less than 3 months. Following extraction of RNA from PBMCs, that RNA was used to make the TCR library. Collection of peripheral blood (nine milliliters) was done using EDTA tubes. Researchers made TCR beta libraries by using iRepertoire HTBI primers and running Arm-PCR on CDR3 regions. Using its own MiXCR run on the multiplex PCR reads, TCRdb lists one record per CDR3 protein. The sample shows about 300,000 distinct CDR3 sequences, over 15% of them seen only once. The specimen comprised peripheral blood mononuclear cells (PBMCs), sampled at new diagnosis, from a patient treated with antithyroid drugs. The rearrangement joins TRBV7-9 to TRBJ2-1; 9 bases are a match to TRBD2. This sequence was found in a female donor with Graves disease. The chain's CDR3 is CASNPLAGGPQSEQFF. The CDR3 DNA is TGTGCCAGCAACCCTCTCGCGGGAGGGCCCCAGTCTGAGCAGTTCTTC.